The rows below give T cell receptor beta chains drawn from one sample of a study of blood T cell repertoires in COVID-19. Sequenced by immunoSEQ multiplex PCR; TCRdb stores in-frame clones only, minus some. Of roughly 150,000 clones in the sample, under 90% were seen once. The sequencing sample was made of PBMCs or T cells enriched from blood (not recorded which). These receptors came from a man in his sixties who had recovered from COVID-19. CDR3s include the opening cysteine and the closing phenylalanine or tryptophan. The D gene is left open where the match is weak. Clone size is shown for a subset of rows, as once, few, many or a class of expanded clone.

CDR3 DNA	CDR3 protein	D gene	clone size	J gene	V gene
TGTGCCAGCAACCGACAGGGGGCTGGGAGTTCACCCCTCCACTTT	CASNRQGAGSSPLHF	TRBD1	once	TRBJ1-6	TRBV6-5
TGCGCCAGCAGCTTGGACGGCTCTGGGGCCAACGTCCTGACTTTC	CASSLDGSGANVLTF	NA	NA	TRBJ2-6	TRBV5-1
TGTGCCAGCAGCTTGGTCGGGGGGACCGCCTACGAGCAGTACTTC	CASSLVGGTAYEQYF	TRBD2	NA	TRBJ2-7	TRBV5-6
TGCGCCAGCAGCACCGTCGGGGGGAGCAATCAGCCCCAGCATTTT	CASSTVGGSNQPQHF	NA	NA	TRBJ1-5	TRBV5-1
TGCGCCAGCAGCCGGGGGGACAGGGGAATTCCCGAGCAGTACTTC	CASSRGDRGIPEQYF	TRBD1	NA	TRBJ2-7	TRBV5-1
TGTGCCACCAGCAGAGATGTAGTACCGACAGGGCGGAGGTCACCCCTCCACTTT	CATSRDVVPTGRRSPLHF	TRBD1	NA	TRBJ1-6	TRBV15
TGTGCCAGCTCATCATTGCCGGGGTCTTATAATTCACCCCTCCACTTT	CASSSLPGSYNSPLHF	NA	NA	TRBJ1-6	TRBV18
TGTGCAAGTCCCACAGGGAGTGGGGCCAACGTCCTGACTTTC	CASPTGSGANVLTF	NA	NA	TRBJ2-6	TRBV12-2
TGTGCCAGTAGAAAGCGGGACAGGGTGTCCTTTGACTATGGCTACACCTTC	CASRKRDRVSFDYGYTF	TRBD1	NA	TRBJ1-2	TRBV19
TGTGCCAGCAGAGCGACAGGCGGCTATGGCTACACCTTC	CASRATGGYGYTF	NA	NA	TRBJ1-2	TRBV6-5
TGCAGCGTGGGGGCCGAGGGTCAGCCCCAGCATTTT	CSVGAEGQPQHF	NA	NA	TRBJ1-5	TRBV29-1
TGTGCCAGCAGCTTAAGTCTTTCGGTTACAGCAAATGGCTACACCTTC	CASSLSLSVTANGYTF	NA	NA	TRBJ1-2	TRBV7-2
TGTGCCAGCAGTTTTCGACTAGCGGATTTCTCCTACAATGAGCAGTTCTTC	CASSFRLADFSYNEQFF	TRBD2	NA	TRBJ2-1	TRBV27
TGTGCCAGTAGTATCGCCAGGGACTCCTACGAGCAGTACTTC	CASSIARDSYEQYF	NA	few	TRBJ2-7	TRBV19
TGTGCCAGCAGCCTAGACAGGGTATTGAACGAGCAGTACTTC	CASSLDRVLNEQYF	TRBD1	once	TRBJ2-7	TRBV6-5
TGTGCCAGCATCCGGACTAGCGGAAGTTGGAATGAGCAGTTCTTC	CASIRTSGSWNEQFF	TRBD2	NA	TRBJ2-1	TRBV28
TGCAGTGCTAGTGGGACAGGGCTGAACACTGAAGCTTTCTTT	CSASGTGLNTEAFF	TRBD1	NA	TRBJ1-1	TRBV20-1
TGTGCCAGCTCACCGTCAAATAGCAATCAGCCCCAGCATTTT	CASSPSNSNQPQHF	NA	NA	TRBJ1-5	TRBV18
TGCGCCAGCAGCAAGACTAGCCTCTCAACCGGGGAGCTGTTTTTT	CASSKTSLSTGELFF	TRBD2	NA	TRBJ2-2	TRBV5-1
TGTGCCACCAGTGAATCGGGACAGCCAGGCACAGATACGCAGTATTTT	CATSESGQPGTDTQYF	TRBD1	once	TRBJ2-3	TRBV24-1
TGTGCCATCAGTGAGTCTATTTTTAGGGGGAGAGAGACCCAGTACTTC	CAISESIFRGRETQYF	NA	once	TRBJ2-5	TRBV10-3
TGTGCCAGTCGATACAGGGGCAATCAGCCCCAGCATTTT	CASRYRGNQPQHF	NA	NA	TRBJ1-5	TRBV19
TGTGCCAGCAGCCAAGCGGGGGGAGGCTCCGAGCAGTACTTC	CASSQAGGGSEQYF	TRBD2	NA	TRBJ2-7	TRBV28
TGTGCCAGCATACTACGTCAGGGGGACGGAGCTTTCTTT	CASILRQGDGAFF	TRBD1	NA	TRBJ1-1	TRBV6-5
TGCGCCAGCAGCTCCTGGACAGGGATGAACACCGGGGAGCTGTTTTTT	CASSSWTGMNTGELFF	TRBD1	NA	TRBJ2-2	TRBV5-1
TGTGCCAGCAGTTCCCCTCCAGGGTGGACTAGCGGGGGTAGCACAGATACGCAGTATTTT	CASSSPPGWTSGGSTDTQYF	TRBD2	NA	TRBJ2-3	TRBV28
TGTGCCATCAGTGCGGCTGAGCGGGAGGCCGGGTATTTT	CAISAAEREAGYF	TRBD2	NA	TRBJ2-3	TRBV10-3
TGTGCCAGCAGCCCCTGGGGGGGGGACCGTCCTTACAATGAGCAGTTCTTC	CASSPWGGDRPYNEQFF	TRBD2	NA	TRBJ2-1	TRBV5-4
TGTGCCAGCAGCTCCGAGTCCCGGGACAGGCGCAATGAGCAGTTCTTC	CASSSESRDRRNEQFF	TRBD1	NA	TRBJ2-1	TRBV7-8
TGCGCCAGCAGCTGGCGGACAGATCAAGAGACCCAGTACTTC	CASSWRTDQETQYF	NA	NA	TRBJ2-5	TRBV5-1
TGTGCCAGTAGTATTGGAGCAGGGAGGGATACGCAGTATTTT	CASSIGAGRDTQYF	NA	NA	TRBJ2-3	TRBV19
TGTGCCAGCATTGAAGGACTAGCGGGAGAAGCCCCCTACAATGAGCAGTTCTTC	CASIEGLAGEAPYNEQFF	TRBD2	NA	TRBJ2-1	TRBV28
TGTGCCAGCAAGCGGGGGGTTCGACCGGAGCAGCCCCAGCATTTT	CASKRGVRPEQPQHF	NA	NA	TRBJ1-5	TRBV5-6
TGTGCCAGCAGCGAAAGGGGAGGGAGATATGAAAAACTGTTTTTT	CASSERGGRYEKLFF	NA	few	TRBJ1-4	TRBV7-2
TGCGCCAGCAGCTTGGCTAGCGGGGGGGCAGATACGCAGTATTTT	CASSLASGGADTQYF	TRBD2	NA	TRBJ2-3	TRBV5-1
TGTGCCAGCAGCTTAGAGGAGCGGGAGATCTACGAGCAGTACTTC	CASSLEEREIYEQYF	TRBD2	NA	TRBJ2-7	TRBV7-2
TGCGCCAGCAGCCCCAAAGAGATCAAGAACACCGGGGAGCTGTTTTTT	CASSPKEIKNTGELFF	NA	NA	TRBJ2-2	TRBV5-1